Sequencing of this TCR beta chain was carried out in a study of OX40 agonist ivuxolimab in advanced cancers. Across the whole study: Ivuxolimab was delivered to patients intravenously every 2 weeks at doses spanning 0.01 to 10 mg/kg. Head and neck, renal cell, melanoma or hepatocellular carcinoma were the cancers that dose-escalation patients had. With a range of about 23 to 85, age averaged approximately 60 years, and around 83% were male.

Germline CDR1 reads ENHRY; CDR2 reads SYGVKD. This CDR3 region has 14 residues. The J segment lost 9 bases and the V segment lost 8 bases, leaving 6 bases of the junction unmatched. The method was immunoSEQ multiplex PCR; TCRdb's version includes in-frame clones alone and lacks a portion of them. This table holds tens of thousands of clones, approximately 89% found once. General study points: Among the lowest levels of clonal expansion were found in partial responders at 0.1-3.0 mg/kg.

Comment on this clone: Its specificity is not known.

The source is an adult with an advanced solid tumor such as melanoma, head and neck, liver or kidney cancer. The material sequenced was CD4+ or CD8+ T cells sorted from blood, taken in a trial of the OX40 agonist ivuxolimab. V is TRBV10-3 and J is TRBJ2-1, with TRBD2 identical over 14 bases. The CDR3 DNA follows: TGTGCCATCCCCGGGACTAGCGGGAGCGGTGAGCAGTTCTTC. Translating it yields CAIPGTSGSGEQFF.